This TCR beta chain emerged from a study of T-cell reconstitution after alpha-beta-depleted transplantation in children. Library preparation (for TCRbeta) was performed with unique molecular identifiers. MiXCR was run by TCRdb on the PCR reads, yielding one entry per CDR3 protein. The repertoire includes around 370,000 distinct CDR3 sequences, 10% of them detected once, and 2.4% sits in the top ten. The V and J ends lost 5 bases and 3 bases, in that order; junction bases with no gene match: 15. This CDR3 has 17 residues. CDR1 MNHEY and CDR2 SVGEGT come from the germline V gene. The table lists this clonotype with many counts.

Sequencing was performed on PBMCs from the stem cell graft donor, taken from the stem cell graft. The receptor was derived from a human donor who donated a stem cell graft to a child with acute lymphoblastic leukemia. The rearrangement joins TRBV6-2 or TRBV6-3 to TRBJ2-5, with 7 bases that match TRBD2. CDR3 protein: CASSIPWREWIKETQYF. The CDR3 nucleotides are TGTGCCAGCAGTATTCCCTGGCGGGAGTGGATCAAAGAGACCCAGTACTTC.